Following are 27 T cell receptor beta chains from one sample sequenced in a study of T-cell memory formation after mild COVID-19. Via MiXCR, TCRdb re-called the 5' RACE reads, giving one row per CDR3 protein. The sample has 350,000 to 450,000 distinct CDR3 sequences; 13% to 15% are singletons. Input material: PBMCs or a T cell subset sorted from them (not recorded which). The receptors were gathered from a man younger than 35 who had mild COVID-19 (a few samples of this study predate the infection). Cell type and time point are not known.

This clonotype was counted between two and nine times. The chain combines TRBV9 with TRBJ2-6; 9 bases align to TRBD1. The germline V gene encodes CDR1 SGDLS and CDR2 YYNGEE. The CDR3 is 16 amino acids. V dropped 9 bases and J dropped 0; count of bases not matched to a gene: 7. CDR3 DNA: TGTGCCACTGGACAGGGGACCACCTCTGGGGCCAACGTCCTGACTTTC. Translated, it gives CATGQGTTSGANVLTF. Variable domain in full (rest from reference TRBV9 and TRBJ2-6): DSGVTQTPKHLITATGQRVTLRCSPRSGDLSVYWYQQSLDQGLQFLIQYYNGEERAKGNILERFSAQQFPDLHSELNLSSLELGDSALYFCATGQGTTSGANVLTFGAGSRLTVL.

This clonotype was observed a few times. V and J are TRBV6-5 and TRBJ1-2, with TRBD1 identical over 7 bases. Losses at the gene ends were 2 bases for V and 4 bases for J; bases not matched to a gene: 10. Germline V lookup: CDR1 MNHEY, CDR2 SVGAGI. The CDR3 spans 16 residues. CDR3 sequence: CASSYRRQGVVYGYTF. The CDR3 DNA is TGTGCCAGCAGTTACCGGCGGCAGGGGGTTGTCTATGGCTACACCTTC.

This clonotype was counted only a few times. This chain uses TRBV5-6 with TRBJ2-1; D might be TRBD1 (6 bases). This CDR3 has 16 residues. Germline CDR1 is SGHDT and CDR2 is YYEEEE. V lost 0 bases and J 0 bases, leaving 10 bases between the germline ends. DNA for the CDR3: TGTGCCAGCAGCTTGGCAGGGACAACCTCCTACAATGAGCAGTTCTTC. The encoded protein is CASSLAGTTSYNEQFF.

This clonotype was observed a handful of times. The genes are TRBV7-3 and TRBJ2-1, with 7 bases that match TRBD2. With 2 bases clipped from V and 6 bases from J, the junction kept 7 bases outside the gene matches. Germline V CDR1 and CDR2: SGHTA, FQGTGA. This CDR3 has 15 residues. As DNA, the CDR3 is TGTGCCAGCAGCTTATCAGCGGGACCTGGCAATGAGCAGTTCTTC. It yields the protein CASSLSAGPGNEQFF.

A few counts support this clonotype. As DNA, the CDR3 is TGCGCCAGCAGTCTACTTAACGGACAGGGGGCGAATGAAGCTTTCTTT. It specifies CASSLLNGQGANEAFF. This chain uses TRBV23-1 with TRBJ1-1, with 11 positions matching TRBD1. TRBV23-1 is filed as an ORF, its function uncertain. The length of the CDR3 is 16 residues. The junction had 11 bases not matched to a gene; V was cut back by 4 bases and J by 7 bases.

J is TRBJ1-5 and V is TRBV5-6; D call uncertain. Germline V gene sequence: CDR1 SGHDT, CDR2 YYEEEE. The V gene lost 1 base and the J gene lost 0 bases, with 8 bases spanning the gap. This CDR3 comprises 15 residues. CDR3 in DNA: TGTGCCAGCAGCTTGTACAGCAATAGCAATCAGCCCCAGCATTTT. It yields the protein CASSLYSNSNQPQHF.

This chain links TRBV3-2 with TRBJ1-6; the D segment call TRBD1 is taken from the table without a DNA check. TRBV3-2 is an annotated pseudogene. The CDR3 has 17 residues. The CDR3 DNA reads as TGTGCCAGCAGGCATACCAGGGACAGTGGGCGGAATTCACCCCTCCACTTT. This translates into CASRHTRDSGRNSPLHF.

This clonotype was observed a few times. The genes are TRBV4-1 and TRBJ2-5; TRBD2 agrees at 8 bases. The V gene end was trimmed by 0 bases and the J gene end by 4 bases; junction bases not matched to a gene: 10. This CDR3 comprises 17 residues. The germline V gene encodes CDR1 MGHRA and CDR2 YSYEKL. Here the CDR3 reads CASSQDRTGGRRETQYF. CDR3 bases: TGCGCCAGCAGCCAAGATAGGACGGGGGGGCGTCGAGAGACCCAGTACTTC.

V gene TRBV15 combines with J gene TRBJ1-1; no definite D call. Germline CDR1 LNHNV, CDR2 YYDKDF (reference sequence). CDR3 length: 13 residues. V lost 5 bases, J lost 6 bases, and 13 bases lay in between. The CDR3 here is CATSLFRRAEAFF. The CDR3 DNA reads as TGTGCCACCAGCCTCTTCCGGAGGGCTGAAGCTTTCTTT.

This clonotype has only a few counts. The V and J genes are TRBV7-9 and TRBJ2-1; D may be TRBD2 (5 bases). The CDR3 length is 18 residues. Per the germline V gene, CDR1 is SEHNR and CDR2 is FQNEAQ (reference sequence). Trimming removed 2 bases from V and 0 bases from J, with 17 bases in between. In nucleotides, the CDR3 is TGTGCCAGCAGCTTAACCCCCGGGGTTTCGATCTCCTACAATGAGCAGTTCTTC. Its protein product is CASSLTPGVSISYNEQFF. The entire variable domain, with the rest obtained from reference TRBV7-9 and TRBJ2-1, is as follows: DTGVSQNPRHKITKRGQNVTFRCDPISEHNRLYWYRQTLGQGPEFLTYFQNEAQLEKSRLLSDRFSAERPKGSFSTLEIQRTEQGDSAMYLCASSLTPGVSISYNEQFFGPGTRLTVL.

This clonotype was seen a few times. The J gene is TRBJ2-7, the V gene TRBV7-2; unclear D gene. The CDR3 length is 16 residues. The V end was cut by 1 base, the J end by 1 base, with 14 bases between. Germline CDR1 is SGHTA and CDR2 is FQGNSA. The CDR3 reads CASSLGGSLSSYEQYV. The CDR3 DNA is TGTGCCAGCAGCTTAGGCGGCAGCCTTTCGTCCTACGAGCAGTACGTC.

V gene TRBV5-6 combines with J gene TRBJ2-7; TRBD1 matches at 12 bases. V dropped 4 bases and J dropped 6; count of bases not matched to a gene: 14. CDR1 and CDR2 (germline): SGHDT, YYEEEE. This CDR3 region has 17 residues. The CDR3 nucleotides read TGTGCCAGCAGCCCCGCCTGGGGGGGACAGGGGGCGGGCGAGCAGTACGTC. Protein product: CASSPAWGGQGAGEQYV.

The CDR3 DNA reads TGTGCCAGCAGCTTAGCGGGGGGGCGTAACGAGCAGTACGTC. Amino acid sequence: CASSLAGGRNEQYV. V gene TRBV7-9 combines with J gene TRBJ2-7; weak D call: TRBD2 (7 bases). The CDR3 is 14 residues long. Germline V gene data show CDR1 as SEHNR and CDR2 as FQNEAQ (reference sequence). Trimming shortened V by 0 bases and J by 5 bases, and 11 bases separated the two germline ends.

In nucleotides, the CDR3 is TGTGCCAGCAGCGTAGGTCTAGCGGGGGGATATGCAGATACGCAGTATTTT. Protein sequence: CASSVGLAGGYADTQYF. This chain links TRBV9 with TRBJ2-3; 11 bases align to TRBD2. Germline assignment: CDR1 SGDLS and CDR2 YYNGEE. The CDR3 length is 17 residues. The V gene end was trimmed by 0 bases and the J gene end by 4 bases; junction bases not matched to a gene: 7. Full variable domain (rest looked up from reference TRBV9 and TRBJ2-3): DSGVTQTPKHLITATGQRVTLRCSPRSGDLSVYWYQQSLDQGLQFLIQYYNGEERAKGNILERFSAQQFPDLHSELNLSSLELGDSALYFCASSVGLAGGYADTQYFGPGTRLTVL.

This clonotype occurred once. This chain connects TRBV18 to TRBJ2-7, with 7 bases fitting TRBD1. This CDR3 contains 13 residues. The germline V gene has CDR1 KGHSH and CDR2 LQKENI. V lost 6 bases to trimming and J lost 5 bases; unmatched junction nucleotides: 7. This CDR3 reads CASSMTGTHEQYV. The CDR3, as DNA: TGTGCCAGCTCTATGACAGGGACGCACGAGCAGTACGTC.

The chain is built from TRBV2 and TRBJ1-1; D call uncertain. Germline assignment: CDR1 SNHLY and CDR2 FYNNEI. Trimming took off 5 bases at V and 0 bases at J, with 4 bases between the two ends. CDR3 length equals 12 residues. The DNA for the CDR3 is TGTGCCAGCAGTATCATGAACACTGAAGCTTTCTTT. Its translation is CASSIMNTEAFF.

This clonotype showed up many times. CDR3: CASSQASGDEKLFF. CDR3 in DNA: TGCGCCAGCAGCCAAGCGTCGGGAGATGAAAAACTGTTTTTT. The chain uses TRBV4-1 and TRBJ1-4; D ambiguous. Trimming stripped 1 base from V and 6 bases from J, with 9 bases between. The germline V gene encodes CDR1 MGHRA and CDR2 YSYEKL. The length of the CDR3 is 14 residues.

The V gene is TRBV14, the J gene TRBJ1-4; D is possibly TRBD1 (5 bases). The length of the CDR3 is 15 residues. Looked up from germline, CDR1 is SGHDN and CDR2 is FVKESK. V was clipped by 4 bases and J by 5 bases, with 14 bases between them. The CDR3 coding sequence is TGTGCCAGCAGCCGTTACAGGACCGCGAATGAAAAACTGTTTTTT. The encoded protein is CASSRYRTANEKLFF.

J is TRBJ1-3 and V is TRBV9; D unclear. Germline loops: CDR1 SGDLS, CDR2 YYNGEE. This CDR3 is built from 15 residues. Trimming removed 0 bases from V and 0 bases from J, with 7 bases in between. The CDR3: CASSVEGSSGNTIYF. CDR3 nucleotides: TGTGCCAGCAGCGTAGAAGGCAGCTCTGGAAACACCATATATTTT.

The genes are TRBV5-1 and TRBJ2-7; 8 bases line up with TRBD1. The V gene end was trimmed by 4 bases and the J gene end by 2 bases; junction bases not matched to a gene: 14. Germline V gene sequence: CDR1 SGHRS, CDR2 YFSETQ. The CDR3 totals 17 residues. The CDR3: CASSVDYRDRWAYEQYF. In DNA form, the CDR3 reads TGCGCCAGCAGCGTCGATTACCGGGACAGGTGGGCCTACGAGCAGTACTTC.

This clonotype has more than one count but fewer than ten. J is TRBJ2-7 and V is TRBV4-1, with D possibly matching TRBD2 (6 bases). This CDR3 region has 14 residues. Trimming pared 2 bases from V and 5 bases from J, leaving 13 bases between. CDR1 is MGHRA, CDR2 YSYEKL, per germline. In DNA, the CDR3 is TGCGCCAGCAGCCAATTTAGGGAGGAGGACGAGCAGTACTTC. Amino acid sequence: CASSQFREEDEQYF.

CDR3 residues: CASSLGDDRDDVYV. DNA of the CDR3: TGTGCCAGCAGCTTAGGGGATGACAGGGATGACGTGTACGTC. This sequence joins TRBV7-6 and TRBJ2-7; 7 bases fit TRBD1. Germline V CDR1 and CDR2: SGHVS, FNYEAQ. V lost 1 base to trimming and J lost 12 bases; unmatched junction nucleotides: 12. CDR3 length: 14 amino acids.

This chain's CDR3 is CATQRGANVLTF. As DNA, the CDR3 is TGTGCCACCCAGAGGGGGGCCAACGTCCTGACTTTC. The chain uses TRBV6-2 or TRBV6-3 and TRBJ2-6, with D hard to call. Deletions cut 10 bases from V and 4 bases from J, with 8 bases between. CDR1 and CDR2 (germline): MNHEY, SVGEGT. There are 12 residues in the CDR3.

This clonotype was seen a few times. CDR3 sequence (DNA): TGTGCCAGCGGGACTAGCGGGGGGGCTCGAAAAAACATTCAGTACTTC. Protein sequence: CASGTSGGARKNIQYF. The gene calls are TRBV4-2 and TRBJ2-4; TRBD2 aligns across 16 bases. The CDR3 runs to 16 residues. Germline CDR1 reads LGHNA; CDR2 reads YNFKEQ. The V and J ends lost 8 bases and 4 bases, in that order; junction bases with no gene match: 5.

The J gene is TRBJ1-1, the V gene TRBV7-2; the D is unclear. The CDR3 has 15 amino acids. The germline CDR1 and CDR2 sequences are SGHTA and FQGNSA. Deletions cut 3 bases from V and 0 bases from J, with 11 bases between. CDR3 bases: TGTGCCAGCAGCTTGGTCGCCAGAATGAACACTGAAGCTTTCTTT. Protein product: CASSLVARMNTEAFF.

The CDR3 loop is CSARVRTYGEAFF. CDR3 in DNA: TGCAGTGCTAGAGTAAGGACGTATGGAGAAGCTTTCTTT. The chain carries TRBV20-1 and TRBJ1-1; D remains ambiguous. Between the trimmed V and J ends, which lost 1 base and 8 bases, there was a span of 14 bases. CDR3 size: 13 residues. Germline CDR1 is DFQATT and CDR2 is SNEGSKA (reference sequence).

This chain links TRBV6-6 with TRBJ2-3; TRBD2 matches at 9 bases. Germline V gene lookup returns CDR1 MNHNY and CDR2 SVGAGI (reference sequence). This CDR3 contains 17 residues. J lost 4 bases, V lost 5 bases, and 13 bases had no gene match. This CDR3 reads CASSPAGGPMLADTQYF. DNA for the CDR3: TGTGCCAGCAGTCCCGCGGGGGGGCCCATGTTAGCAGATACGCAGTATTTT.